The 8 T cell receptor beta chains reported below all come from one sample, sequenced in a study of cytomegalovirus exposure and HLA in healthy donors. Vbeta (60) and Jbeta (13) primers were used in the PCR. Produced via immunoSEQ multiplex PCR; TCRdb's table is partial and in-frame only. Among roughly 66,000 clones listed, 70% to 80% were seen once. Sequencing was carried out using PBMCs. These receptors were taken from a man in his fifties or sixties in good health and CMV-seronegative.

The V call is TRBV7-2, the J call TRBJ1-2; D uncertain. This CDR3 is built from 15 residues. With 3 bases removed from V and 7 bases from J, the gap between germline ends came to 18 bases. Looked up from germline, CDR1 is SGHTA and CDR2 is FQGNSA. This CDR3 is CASSFLASGSSGYTF. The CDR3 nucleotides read TGTGCCAGCAGCTTTCTTGCTTCGGGGTCGAGTGGCTACACCTTC.

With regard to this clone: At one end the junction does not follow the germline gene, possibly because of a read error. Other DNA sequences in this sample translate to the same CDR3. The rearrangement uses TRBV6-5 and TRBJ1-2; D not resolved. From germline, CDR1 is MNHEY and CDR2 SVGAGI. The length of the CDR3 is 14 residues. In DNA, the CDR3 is TGTGCTAGCAGTCGGACGGAGGACGCCTATGGCTACACCTTC. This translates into CASSRTEDAYGYTF.

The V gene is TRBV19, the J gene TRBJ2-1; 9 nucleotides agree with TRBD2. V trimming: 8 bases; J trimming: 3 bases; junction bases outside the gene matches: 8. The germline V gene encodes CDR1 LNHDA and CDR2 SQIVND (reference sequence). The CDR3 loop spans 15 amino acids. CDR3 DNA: TGTGCCAGTTGGGACACTAGCGGGTACTACAATGAGCAGTTCTTC. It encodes CASWDTSGYYNEQFF. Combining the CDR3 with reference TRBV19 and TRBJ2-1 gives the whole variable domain DGGITQSPKYLFRKEGQNVTLSCEQNLNHDAMYWYRQDPGQGLRLIYYSQIVNDFQKGDIAEGYSVSREKKESFPLTVTSAQKNPTAFYLCASWDTSGYYNEQFFGPGTRLTVL.

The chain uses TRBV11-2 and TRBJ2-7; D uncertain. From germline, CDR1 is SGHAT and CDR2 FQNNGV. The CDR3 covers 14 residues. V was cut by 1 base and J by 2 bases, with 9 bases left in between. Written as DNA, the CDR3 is TGTGCCAGCAGCTTAGGAACAGCTACCTACGAGCAGTACTTC. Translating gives CASSLGTATYEQYF. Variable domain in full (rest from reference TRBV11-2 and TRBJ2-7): EAGVAQSPRYKIIEKRQSVAFWCNPISGHATLYWYQQILGQGPKLLIQFQNNGVVDDSQLPKDRFSAERLKGVDSTLKIQPAKLEDSAVYLCASSLGTATYEQYFGPGTRLTVT.

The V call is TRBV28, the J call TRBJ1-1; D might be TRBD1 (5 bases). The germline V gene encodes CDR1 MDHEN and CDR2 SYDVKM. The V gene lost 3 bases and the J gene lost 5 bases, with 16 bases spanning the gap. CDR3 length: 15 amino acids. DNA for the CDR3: TGTGCCAGCAGTTTCCCAAAGACAGTTCATACTGAAGCTTTCTTT. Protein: CASSFPKTVHTEAFF.

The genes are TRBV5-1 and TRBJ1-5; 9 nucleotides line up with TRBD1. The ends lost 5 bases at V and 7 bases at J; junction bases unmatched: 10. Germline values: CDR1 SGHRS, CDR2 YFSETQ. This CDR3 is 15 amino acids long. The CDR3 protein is CASRQGDRDEQPQHF. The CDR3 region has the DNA TGCGCCAGCAGGCAAGGGGACAGGGATGAGCAGCCCCAGCATTTT. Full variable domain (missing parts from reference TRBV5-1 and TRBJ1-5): KAGVTQTPRYLIKTRGQQVTLSCSPISGHRSVSWYQQTPGQGLQFLFEYFSETQRNKGNFPGRFSGRQFSNSRSEMNVSTLELGDSALYLCASRQGDRDEQPQHFGDGTRLSIL.

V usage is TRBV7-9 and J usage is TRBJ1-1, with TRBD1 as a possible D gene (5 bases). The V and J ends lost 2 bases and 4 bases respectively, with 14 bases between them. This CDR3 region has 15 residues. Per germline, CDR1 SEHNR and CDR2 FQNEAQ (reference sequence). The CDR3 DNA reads TGTGCCAGCAGCTTACTTCAGGGTGGTGGCACTGAAGCTTTCTTT. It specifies CASSLLQGGGTEAFF.

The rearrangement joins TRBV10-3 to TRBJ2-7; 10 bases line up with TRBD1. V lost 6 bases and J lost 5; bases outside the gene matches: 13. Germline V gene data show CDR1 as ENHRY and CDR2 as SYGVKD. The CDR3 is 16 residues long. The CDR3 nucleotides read TGTGCCATCAGCCTGGGTGCGGGACAGGGGTTTAACGAGCAGTACTTC. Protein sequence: CAISLGAGQGFNEQYF.